These 11 T cell receptor beta chains originate from one sample sequenced in a study of blood T cell repertoires in COVID-19. Here immunoSEQ multiplex PCR was the method, and the copy in TCRdb shows in-frame clones only, minus some. The sample includes some 210,000 clones, around nine tenths seen only once; the top ten take about 5%. Sequencing used peripheral blood. The source is a woman in her thirties or forties with acute or convalescent COVID-19.

The V and J genes are TRBV18 and TRBJ1-2; D may be TRBD1 (5 bases). Germline assignment: CDR1 KGHSH and CDR2 LQKENI. The CDR3 has 14 amino acids. Trimming left V 2 bases short and J 4 bases short, with 11 bases between. CDR3 DNA sequence: TGTGCCAGCTCACCAACCAGGGAGGGCTATGGCTACACCTTC. Translated: CASSPTREGYGYTF.

The CDR3, as DNA: TGCGCCAGCAGCCAAATCTCGACAGCTAACTATGGCTACACCTTC. It translates to CASSQISTANYGYTF. V is TRBV4-1 and J is TRBJ1-2, with D possibly matching TRBD1 (5 bases). Trimming shortened V by 2 bases and J by 0 bases, and 10 bases separated the two germline ends. CDR1 and CDR2 from the germline V gene are MGHRA and YSYEKL. The CDR3 is made up of 15 amino acids.

As regards this clone: This same CDR3 is encoded by further DNA sequences in the sample. The rearrangement links TRBV11-2 to TRBJ1-1, with TRBD1 matching over 7 bases. Germline V gene sequence: CDR1 SGHAT, CDR2 FQNNGV. The CDR3 is 12 residues long. Unmatched junction bases numbered 0, after V lost 3 bases and J lost 5 bases. The chain's CDR3 is CASSFRGTEAFF. CDR3 coding DNA: TGTGCCAGCAGCTTCAGGGGGACTGAAGCTTTCTTT.

This chain joins TRBV3-1 (or the pseudogene TRBV3-2) and TRBJ1-2, with 7 bases that match TRBD1. J was trimmed by 3 bases and V by 5 bases; bases with no gene match: 6. This CDR3 comprises 14 residues. CDR1 and CDR2 from the germline V gene are LGHDT and YNNKEL (reference sequence). The CDR3 sequence is CASSTGAVDYGYTF. DNA of the CDR3: TGTGCCAGCAGCACAGGGGCGGTAGACTATGGCTACACCTTC.

Comment on this clone: The same CDR3 arises from other DNA sequences in this sample as well. The chain is built from TRBV24-1 and TRBJ1-2; 8 bases map to TRBD1. CDR3 length equals 15 residues. V lost 1 base, J lost 3 bases, and 3 bases stayed unmatched. In germline, CDR1 is KGHDR, CDR2 SFDVKD. The CDR3 DNA reads as TGTGCCACCAGTGATTTTGGACAGGGTGACTATGGCTACACCTTC. As protein: CATSDFGQGDYGYTF.

V and J are TRBV6-5 and TRBJ2-5; no firm D call. V was cut by 4 bases and J by 5 bases, with 17 bases left in between. This CDR3 contains 15 residues. In germline, CDR1 is MNHEY, CDR2 SVGAGI. This chain's CDR3 is CASSSTPTPSETQYF. CDR3 DNA sequence: TGTGCCAGCAGTTCTACCCCGACACCCTCGGAGACCCAGTACTTC.

V usage is TRBV7-8 and J usage is TRBJ1-3; tentative D call: TRBD1 (5 bases). CDR1 and CDR2 (germline): SGHVS, FQNEAQ. This CDR3 has 15 residues. Trimming took 2 bases from V and 4 from J, leaving 12 bases between them. CDR3 region: CASSLPGRSGNTIYF. CDR3 nucleotides: TGTGCCAGCAGCTTACCAGGGAGGTCAGGAAACACCATATATTTT.

This chain joins TRBV6-5 and TRBJ1-4; D ambiguous. From germline, CDR1 is MNHEY and CDR2 SVGAGI. Trimming removed 2 bases at V and 7 bases at J, with 11 bases between. This CDR3 contains 14 residues. Written as DNA, the CDR3 is TGTGCCAGCAGTTACGCGTTAGGCGGTGAAAAACTGTTTTTT. Its translation is CASSYALGGEKLFF.

V is TRBV7-3 and J is TRBJ1-4, with 10 bases aligning to TRBD1. The germline gives CDR1 SGHTA, CDR2 FQGTGA. Losses at the gene ends were 5 bases for V and 8 bases for J; bases not matched to a gene: 8. This CDR3 spans 15 amino acids. The CDR3 region is CASSLTGTGEEKLFF. The CDR3 DNA sequence: TGTGCCAGCAGCCTCACCGGGACAGGGGAGGAAAAACTGTTTTTT.

This chain connects TRBV5-1 to TRBJ1-2; the D gene is possibly TRBD1 (5 bases). This CDR3 comprises 12 residues. Germline CDR1 and CDR2: SGHRS and YFSETQ. Between the trimmed V and J ends, which lost 4 bases and 8 bases, there was a span of 12 bases. The CDR3 DNA reads as TGCGCCAGCAGCCCGGGGACTGGCGGCTACACCTTC. This sequence encodes CASSPGTGGYTF.

V usage is TRBV5-1 and J usage is TRBJ2-6, with TRBD1 identical over 7 bases. V trimming: 4 bases; J trimming: 4 bases; junction bases outside the gene matches: 23. The CDR3 totals 21 residues. The germline V gene has CDR1 SGHRS and CDR2 YFSETQ. The CDR3 is CASSAMGIGTVLPSGANVLTF. For the CDR3, the DNA is TGCGCCAGCAGCGCCATGGGTATCGGGACAGTCTTACCATCGGGGGCCAACGTCCTGACTTTC.